The 24 T cell receptor beta chains reported below all come from one sample, sequenced in a study of T cell responses to AZD1222 COVID-19 vaccine. Libraries were prepared by immunoSEQ multiplex PCR; TCRdb keeps only in-frame clonotypes and omits some of them. The sample lists 100,000 or so clones, approximately 87% occurring once. Sequenced here: peripheral blood, sampled on day 0 of AZD1222 vaccination. The source is an adult in good health.

V gene TRBV5-1 combines with J gene TRBJ2-1, with 12 bases fitting TRBD2. The length of the CDR3 is 15 residues. Germline CDR1 is SGHRS and CDR2 is YFSETQ. J gave up 7 bases and V 5 bases, and 7 bases lay outside the gene matches. CDR3: CASSDLAGGGNEQFF. The CDR3 region has the DNA TGCGCCAGCAGTGACCTAGCGGGAGGGGGGAATGAGCAGTTCTTC. Filled out from reference TRBV5-1 and TRBJ2-1, the complete variable domain reads KAGVTQTPRYLIKTRGQQVTLSCSPISGHRSVSWYQQTPGQGLQFLFEYFSETQRNKGNFPGRFSGRQFSNSRSEMNVSTLELGDSALYLCASSDLAGGGNEQFFGPGTRLTVL.

The V gene is TRBV6-6, the J gene TRBJ2-1; 11 bases agree with TRBD2. Germline values: CDR1 MNHNY, CDR2 SVGAGI (reference sequence). This CDR3 has 13 amino acids. J gave up 6 bases and V 8 bases, and 3 bases lay outside the gene matches. The CDR3 region is CASLAGGSNEQFF. DNA of the CDR3: TGTGCCAGCTTAGCGGGGGGGTCCAATGAGCAGTTCTTC.

The chain recombines TRBV14 with TRBJ2-1, with D tentatively TRBD1 (8 bases). CDR1 is SGHDN, CDR2 FVKESK, per germline. The CDR3 covers 14 residues. Between the trimmed V and J ends, which lost 3 bases and 8 bases, there was a span of 14 bases. The CDR3 here is CASSQVQGGDEQFF. CDR3 DNA: TGTGCCAGCAGCCAGGTACAGGGGGGGGATGAGCAGTTCTTC.

This chain links TRBV28 with TRBJ2-3; 12 bases line up with TRBD1. V shed 5 bases and J 1 base; nucleotides not matched to a gene: 1. The CDR3 contains 15 residues. Per germline, CDR1 MDHEN and CDR2 SYDVKM. CDR3 residues: CASSGTGGGTDTQYF. The DNA of the CDR3 is TGTGCCAGCAGTGGGACAGGGGGCGGCACAGATACGCAGTATTTT.

The chain is built from TRBV7-2 and TRBJ2-2, with D possibly being TRBD2 (6 bases). This CDR3 region has 18 residues. The V end was cut by 5 bases, the J end by 1 base, with 20 bases between. Germline V gives CDR1 SGHTA, CDR2 FQGNSA. CDR3 DNA sequence: TGTGCCAGCAGCCTAGAGTCAGAGCGGGTGCGGAACACCGGGGAGCTGTTTTTT. As protein: CASSLESERVRNTGELFF.

The V gene is TRBV14, the J gene TRBJ1-1; D remains ambiguous. V lost 4 bases to trimming and J lost 1 base, with 7 bases between them. The CDR3 has 13 amino acids. Germline assignment: CDR1 SGHDN and CDR2 FVKESK. The CDR3 DNA follows: TGTGCCAGCAGCCTCCAGGCGAACACTGAAGCTTTCTTT. Its translation is CASSLQANTEAFF.

The rearrangement links TRBV29-1 to TRBJ2-3; 11 bases are shared with TRBD2. The CDR3 has 17 residues. The germline gives CDR1 SQVTM, CDR2 ANQGSEA. J lost 0 bases, V lost 6 bases, and 11 bases had no gene match. The CDR3 here is CSVAGLADGSSTDTQYF. Written as DNA, the CDR3 is TGCAGCGTCGCGGGACTAGCGGATGGATCTAGCACAGATACGCAGTATTTT.

This chain connects TRBV28 to TRBJ1-1; D remains ambiguous. Germline V CDR1 and CDR2: MDHEN, SYDVKM. The CDR3 is made up of 13 amino acids. The V end lost 3 bases, the J end lost 3 bases, and 8 bases lay between the germline ends. The CDR3: CASSLDGYTEAFF. The CDR3 coding sequence is TGTGCCAGCAGTTTGGACGGTTACACTGAAGCTTTCTTT.

The CDR3, as DNA: TGTGCCAGCGGACAAGAGACCCAGTACTTC. This encodes CASGQETQYF. The gene calls are TRBV28 and TRBJ2-5; D is unclear. Trimming removed 8 bases at V and 2 bases at J, with 3 bases between. Germline CDR1 and CDR2: MDHEN and SYDVKM. The CDR3 has 10 residues. Using reference TRBV28 and TRBJ2-5 for the parts outside the CDR3, the full variable domain is DVKVTQSSRYLVKRTGEKVFLECVQDMDHENMFWYRQDPGLGLRLIYFSYDVKMKEKGDIPEGYSVSREKKERFSLILESASTNQTSMYLCASGQETQYFGPGTRLLVL.

The chain uses TRBV6-2 or TRBV6-3 and TRBJ1-5; TRBD1 matches at 9 bases. Germline CDR1 reads MNHEY; CDR2 reads SVGEGT. The CDR3 has 18 amino acids. Trimming removed 2 bases from V and 0 bases from J; junction bases left unmatched: 8. The CDR3 sequence: CASSYPGQGTYSNQPQHF. As DNA, the CDR3 is TGTGCCAGCAGTTACCCCGGACAGGGGACCTATAGCAATCAGCCCCAGCATTTT.

This chain links TRBV11-1 with TRBJ2-5; TRBD1 is a possible D gene (6 bases). The CDR3 has 15 amino acids. Between the trimmed V and J ends, which lost 5 bases and 5 bases, there was a span of 18 bases. Germline V CDR1 and CDR2: SGHAT, FQDESV (reference sequence). DNA of the CDR3: TGTGCCAGCAGCCAGATCAGGGGTCAGGGGGAGACCCAGTACTTC. Amino acid sequence: CASSQIRGQGETQYF.

The chain uses TRBV28 and TRBJ2-1; 8 nucleotides agree with TRBD1. This CDR3 region has 12 residues. CDR1 is MDHEN, CDR2 SYDVKM, per germline. With V trimmed by 6 bases and J by 12 bases, 7 bases remained unmatched. CDR3 region: CASRQRQGWQFF. CDR3 coding DNA: TGTGCCAGCAGACAAAGACAGGGGTGGCAGTTCTTC. The variable domain in full, completed from reference TRBV28 and TRBJ2-1, reads DVKVTQSSRYLVKRTGEKVFLECVQDMDHENMFWYRQDPGLGLRLIYFSYDVKMKEKGDIPEGYSVSREKKERFSLILESASTNQTSMYLCASRQRQGWQFFGPGTRLTVL.

This clone was seen a single time. J is TRBJ1-6 and V is TRBV10-3; TRBD1 aligns across 12 bases. The trim removed 0 bases at V and 10 bases at J, leaving 1 base unmatched. Germline CDR1 is ENHRY and CDR2 is SYGVKD. The length of the CDR3 is 15 residues. Written as DNA, the CDR3 is TGTGCCATCAGTGAGTCGGGGACAGGGGGCTCACCCCTCCACTTT. This sequence encodes CAISESGTGGSPLHF.

This clone appeared a few times. The CDR3 nucleotides read TGTGCCAGCAGGTGCCCGGGACAGGGATCTGGAAACACCATATATTTT. Protein sequence: CASRCPGQGSGNTIYF. J is TRBJ1-3 and V is TRBV6-4; 9 bases match TRBD1. The CDR3 covers 16 residues. Germline CDR1 reads MRHNA; CDR2 reads SNTAGT. Losses at the gene ends were 6 bases for V and 1 base for J; bases not matched to a gene: 7.

This clone was observed a single time. This chain connects TRBV27 to TRBJ2-5; TRBD2 is a possible D gene (5 bases). There are 12 residues in the CDR3. CDR1 and CDR2 (germline): MNHEY, SMNVEV (reference sequence). Trimming removed 8 bases from V and 6 bases from J, with 13 bases in between. CDR3: CASFSRGQTQYF. The DNA for the CDR3 is TGTGCCAGCTTTTCCCGGGGTCAGACCCAGTACTTC.

This chain links TRBV5-1 with TRBJ1-1; D might be TRBD1 (5 bases). The CDR3 has 15 residues. The V and J ends lost 3 bases and 3 bases respectively, with 15 bases between them. Per germline, CDR1 SGHRS and CDR2 YFSETQ. CDR3 amino acids: CASSWNSRGDTEAFF. The CDR3 bases are TGCGCCAGCAGCTGGAACAGCCGGGGGGACACTGAAGCTTTCTTT.

The rearrangement uses TRBV28 and TRBJ2-5; no reliable D call. The length of the CDR3 is 12 residues. Between the trimmed V and J ends, which lost 2 bases and 5 bases, there was a span of 6 bases. In germline, CDR1 is MDHEN, CDR2 SYDVKM. The CDR3 loop reads CASSLTWETQYF. The CDR3 DNA follows: TGTGCCAGCAGTTTAACGTGGGAGACCCAGTACTTC.

The rearrangement joins TRBV2 to TRBJ2-2; D not certain. From germline, CDR1 is SNHLY and CDR2 FYNNEI. This CDR3 spans 13 amino acids. The V end lost 7 bases, the J end lost 0 bases, and 6 bases lay between the germline ends. Written as DNA, the CDR3 is TGTGCCAGCAAGGCTACGAACACCGGGGAGCTGTTTTTT. This codes for CASKATNTGELFF.

The chain recombines TRBV14 with TRBJ2-1; D gene unclear. CDR3 length: 15 amino acids. The ends were cut back, 4 bases at V and 2 bases at J, with 12 bases in the middle. Germline V gene sequence: CDR1 SGHDN, CDR2 FVKESK. The CDR3 DNA follows: TGTGCCAGCAGCCCCCGAAACGTACCCTACAATGAGCAGTTCTTC. It encodes CASSPRNVPYNEQFF.

The chain carries TRBV28 and TRBJ1-1; D possibly corresponds to TRBD1 (5 bases). V shed 10 bases and J shed 4 bases, with 13 bases lying between them. The germline V gene encodes CDR1 MDHEN and CDR2 SYDVKM. There are 12 residues in the CDR3. The CDR3 is CAIQGVTTEAFF. The CDR3 DNA sequence: TGTGCCATACAAGGGGTGACCACTGAAGCTTTCTTT.

The chain carries TRBV20-1 and TRBJ2-5; D gene unclear. CDR3 length: 11 residues. Germline V lookup: CDR1 DFQATT, CDR2 SNEGSKA (reference sequence). V lost 3 bases and J 2 bases, leaving 4 bases between the germline ends. CDR3 in amino acids: CSASEQETQYF. As DNA, the CDR3 is TGCAGTGCTAGCGAGCAAGAGACCCAGTACTTC.

The chain uses TRBV5-5 and TRBJ2-7; D perhaps matches TRBD2 (6 bases). CDR1 SGHKS and CDR2 YYEKEE come from the germline V gene (reference sequence). The V and J ends lost 1 base and 5 bases respectively, with 10 bases between them. There are 13 residues in the CDR3. CDR3 nucleotides: TGTGCCAGCAGCTTGCAGGGACTGCACGAGCAGTACTTC. Translation gives CASSLQGLHEQYF.

V is TRBV28 and J is TRBJ1-5; TRBD1 aligns across 7 bases. The V segment lost 8 bases and the J segment 7 bases; nucleotides outside the gene matches: 11. The CDR3 runs 14 residues. CDR1 is MDHEN and CDR2 is SYDVKM in the germline V gene. DNA for the CDR3: TGTGCCAGCTCGAAGGACAGGTTAGTACAGCCCCAGCATTTT. It encodes CASSKDRLVQPQHF.

This clone was recorded many times. The V call is TRBV28, the J call TRBJ2-7; D unclear. V was pared by 2 bases and J by 5 bases, with 7 bases between. This CDR3 comprises 12 residues. Germline V gene sequence: CDR1 MDHEN, CDR2 SYDVKM. CDR3 in DNA: TGTGCCAGCAGTTTAAGTCCCCACGAGCAGTACTTC. Translating it yields CASSLSPHEQYF.